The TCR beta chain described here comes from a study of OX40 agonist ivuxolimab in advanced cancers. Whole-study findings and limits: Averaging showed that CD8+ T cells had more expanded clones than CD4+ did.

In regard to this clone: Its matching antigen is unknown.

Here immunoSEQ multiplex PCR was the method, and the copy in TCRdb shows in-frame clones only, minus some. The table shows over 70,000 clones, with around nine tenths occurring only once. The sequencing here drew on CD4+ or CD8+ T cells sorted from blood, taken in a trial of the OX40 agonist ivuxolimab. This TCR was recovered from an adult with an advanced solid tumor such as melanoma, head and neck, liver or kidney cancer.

The CDR3 nucleotides read TGTGCCAGCAGCTTATTCTCCGGACTAGCGGGAGTCACAGATACGCAGTATTTT. This codes for CASSLFSGLAGVTDTQYF. The chain uses TRBV7-3 and TRBJ2-3; TRBD2 matches 13 bases. The CDR3 loop spans 18 amino acids. The junction had 7 bases not matched to a gene; V was cut back by 2 bases and J by 2 bases. The germline CDR1 and CDR2 sequences are SGHTA and FQGTGA.